This record concerns one T cell receptor beta chain sequence. This sample was taken from a study of blood T cell repertoires in COVID-19. Across the study: From the United States, Italy and Spain came samples of acute and convalescent COVID-19. The cDNA or gDNA used as material had been derived from T cells, B-cell-depleted T cells, or PBMCs.

Trimming cost V 6 bases and J 4 bases, with 13 bases left between them. The V gene's germline CDR1 is LNHDA and CDR2 SQIVND (reference sequence). The CDR3 is 14 amino acids. Original methodology: Amplification of reference gene primers was used by the study to estimate nucleated cell counts. TCRdb's copy holds only in-frame clones and misses some; the assay was immunoSEQ multiplex PCR. For V, J and clone size, that table is used; D and trimming come from the DNA. In the table there are fewer than 200,000 clones, 84% of which are singletons. Sequencing used peripheral blood. This clonotype was sampled from a human donor in a cohort sampled during active COVID-19. The chain carries TRBV19 and TRBJ1-3; D is undetermined. CDR3 region: CASRLKAPGNTIYF. In nucleotides, the CDR3 is TGTGCCAGTAGATTAAAAGCGCCCGGAAACACCATATATTTT.